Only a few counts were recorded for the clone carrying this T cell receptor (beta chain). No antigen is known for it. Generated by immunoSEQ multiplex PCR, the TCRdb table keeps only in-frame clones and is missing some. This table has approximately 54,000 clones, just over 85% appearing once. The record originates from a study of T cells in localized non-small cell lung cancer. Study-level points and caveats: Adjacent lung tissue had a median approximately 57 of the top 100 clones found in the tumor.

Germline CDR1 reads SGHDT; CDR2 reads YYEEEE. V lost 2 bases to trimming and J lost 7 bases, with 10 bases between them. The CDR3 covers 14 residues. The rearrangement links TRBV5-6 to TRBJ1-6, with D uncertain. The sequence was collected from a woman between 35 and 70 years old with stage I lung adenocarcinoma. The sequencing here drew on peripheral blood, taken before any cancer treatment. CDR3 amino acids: CASSFARRNSPLHF. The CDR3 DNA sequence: TGTGCCAGCAGCTTCGCCCGCCGGAATTCACCCCTCCACTTT.